This TCR beta chain was found in a study of T cells in Graves' hyperthyroidism and ophthalmopathy. Regions amplified from RNA transcripts were the TCR beta CDR3 regions. The primer set for the first-round RT-PCR of the TCR CDR3 was HTBI. TCRdb re-called the multiplex PCR reads through MiXCR, storing one row per CDR3 protein. The repertoire includes under 400,000 distinct CDR3 sequences, more than 15% of them detected once, and roughly 25% sits in the top ten. CDR1 is KGHSH and CDR2 is LQKENI in the germline V gene. V was pared by 1 base and J by 5 bases, with 12 bases between. This CDR3 spans 15 amino acids. This clonotype was recorded many times.

The sequencing sample was made of blood. This clonotype was sampled from a woman between 18 and 29 years old with Graves' hyperthyroidism that later progressed to Graves' ophthalmopathy. The chain links TRBV18 to TRBJ2-1, with D uncertain. The CDR3 loop is CASSPLRTSNNEQFF. The CDR3 DNA reads TGTGCCAGCTCACCACTTCGGACGAGCAACAATGAGCAGTTCTTC.